This is a list of T cell receptor beta chains from one sample in a study of shared clonotypes between healthy human individuals. Sequenced by immunoSEQ multiplex PCR; TCRdb stores in-frame clones only, minus some. The data contain around 1.9 million clones, more than 85% of them seen just once; the ten biggest clones take up more than 1.5%. The material sequenced was naive CD8+ T cells from PBMCs. All receptors come from a man aged 18 to 29 in good health. Some clones in this sample may be carry-over from other donors' samples. Both conserved end residues are part of each CDR3. A D gene is named only where the DNA matches it firmly.

d_call,v_call,cdr3_length,j_call,cdr3_aa
-,TRBV29-1,16,TRBJ1-2,CSVEEWDSKRGYGYTF
-,TRBV6-5,13,TRBJ1-1,CASSYGRHTEAFF
-,TRBV27,13,TRBJ2-1,CASSFVAQNEQFF
-,TRBV7-3,16,TRBJ2-1,CASSLWPSDNYNEQFF
-,TRBV15,16,TRBJ2-1,CATSRAEGWAYNEQFF
TRBD1,TRBV19,14,TRBJ1-5,CAISDRYSNQPQHF
-,TRBV14,15,TRBJ2-1,CASSPTGGAGSEQFF
TRBD2,TRBV28,14,TRBJ2-2,CAVRTSGNTGELFF
-,TRBV6-5,12,TRBJ2-3,CASSLDTDTQYF
TRBD2,TRBV7-8,21,TRBJ2-7,CASSLTQSGREGWFLSYEQYF
-,TRBV7-9,15,TRBJ2-3,CASSPRTPSTDTQYF